This TCR beta chain was profiled in a study of glioma-infiltrating T cells after dendritic cell vaccination. Study details: Autologous tumor lysate was loaded overnight onto monocyte-derived dendritic cells grown 7 to 8 days with IL-4 and GM-CSF. Study-level points and caveats: The cohort had few patients with full blood and tumor sets.

Remarks on this clone: Its matching antigen is unknown.

Per the germline V gene, CDR1 is MNHNS and CDR2 is SASEGT. This CDR3 is built from 14 residues. The junction had 6 bases not matched to a gene; V was cut back by 5 bases and J by 8 bases. Time point defined: after dendritic cell vaccination, including at tumor progression/relapse. Profiled with immunoSEQ multiplex PCR; TCRdb holds only in-frame clones, not every one. Of about 46,000 clones in the sample, over 75% were seen once. Sequenced material: blood, taken after dendritic cell vaccination. The source of this sequence is a human donor with glioblastoma. This chain joins TRBV6-1 and TRBJ1-4; TRBD1 matches 9 bases. The DNA of the CDR3 is TGTGCCAGCAGTTCCGGGACAGGGAGGGAAAAACTGTTTTTT. Amino acid sequence: CASSSGTGREKLFF.